Listed below are T cell receptor beta chains from one sample, sequenced in a study of T cell responses to AZD1222 COVID-19 vaccine. TCRdb's table, derived via immunoSEQ multiplex PCR, lists solely in-frame clones and lacks some. The repertoire holds just over 150,000 clones, with approximately 90% as singletons. This specimen was peripheral blood, taken after recovery from COVID-19. All receptors come from an adult who had recovered from COVID-19. Both conserved end residues are part of each CDR3. A D gene is named only where the DNA matches it firmly. Size values are once, few and many counts, or a class for expanded clones, and some rows have none.

CASSYGTSGYEQYF TGTGCCAGCAGTTACGGGACTAGCGGCTACGAGCAGTACTTC TRBD2 . TRBJ2-7 TRBV6-2/TRBV6-3
CASSGLQGRDSPLHF TGCGCCAGCAGCGGACTACAGGGGAGGGATTCACCCCTCCACTTT TRBD1 few TRBJ1-6 TRBV4-1
CASSWGQGEEKLFF TGCGCCAGCAGCTGGGGACAGGGAGAAGAAAAACTGTTTTTT TRBD1 . TRBJ1-4 TRBV5-1
CASSYSAGRNSPLHF TGTGCCAGCAGTTACTCTGCGGGGAGGAATTCACCCCTCCACTTT . . TRBJ1-6 TRBV6-6
CASSSIRDRTYEQYF TGTGCCAGCAGTTCTATCCGGGACAGGACCTACGAGCAGTACTTC TRBD1 . TRBJ2-7 TRBV6-5
CASRRGPYGYTF TGTGCCAGCAGGAGGGGACCCTATGGCTACACCTTC . . TRBJ1-2 TRBV28
CASGLLAGATGELFF TGTGCTAGTGGTTTGTTAGCGGGAGCTACCGGGGAGCTGTTTTTT TRBD2 few TRBJ2-2 TRBV12-5
CASSPIDRATTNYGYTF TGTGCCAGCAGCCCGATCGACAGGGCCACTACTAACTATGGCTACACCTTC TRBD1 . TRBJ1-2 TRBV14
CATRGLNTIYF TGTGCCACCAGGGGTTTGAACACCATATATTTT . . TRBJ1-3 TRBV28
CASSLDQGFTAKNIQYF TGTGCCAGCAGCTTAGACCAAGGGTTTACGGCCAAAAACATTCAGTACTTC . . TRBJ2-4 TRBV11-2
CASSHQRSGGGTDTQYF TGTGCCAGCAGCCACCAGAGGAGTGGGGGGGGAACAGATACGCAGTATTTT TRBD2 . TRBJ2-3 TRBV7-9
CATRQGTNTGELFF TGTGCCACCCGACAGGGGACGAACACCGGGGAGCTGTTTTTT TRBD1 once TRBJ2-2 TRBV10-3
CASSFQYSPLHF TGTGCCAGCAGTTTTCAGTATTCACCCCTCCACTTT . once TRBJ1-6 TRBV28
CASRNGGLTEAFF TGTGCCAGCAGGAACGGGGGGTTGACTGAAGCTTTCTTT . once TRBJ1-1 TRBV7-2
CASRTTRGAQPQHF TGTGCCAGCCGCACCACCAGGGGGGCTCAGCCCCAGCATTTT TRBD1 . TRBJ1-5 TRBV2
CASRGISTYEQYF TGTGCCAGCAGGGGGATTTCGACCTACGAGCAGTACTTC . . TRBJ2-7 TRBV2
CASSPRGPGETNEKLFF TGTGCCAGCAGCCCGAGGGGACCGGGAGAAACTAATGAAAAACTGTTTTTT . . TRBJ1-4 TRBV7-2
CASQEHLEEYTF TGTGCCAGCCAGGAGCATCTCGAGGAGTACACCTTC . . TRBJ1-2 TRBV2
CASSLSPMTRMIAEAFF TGTGCCAGCAGCTTATCCCCAATGACTCGTATGATTGCTGAAGCTTTCTTT . . TRBJ1-1 TRBV11-2
CASSSQEGVNYNEQFF TGCGCCAGCAGTTCCCAGGAGGGGGTTAACTACAATGAGCAGTTCTTC . few TRBJ2-1 TRBV5-1
CASSYSREGDTQYF TGTGCCAGCAGTTACTCCAGGGAAGGAGATACGCAGTATTTT . . TRBJ2-3 TRBV6-2/TRBV6-3
CASSFTTGQGAGYGYTF TGTGCCAGCAGCTTTACGACCGGACAGGGGGCAGGGTATGGCTACACCTTC TRBD1 . TRBJ1-2 TRBV4-2
CASSQGQGLGYNEQFF TGTGCCAGCAGCCAAGGTCAGGGACTAGGTTACAATGAGCAGTTCTTC TRBD2 . TRBJ2-1 TRBV14
CASSELLLAGDETQYF TGTGCCAGCAGTGAGTTGTTACTAGCGGGAGACGAGACCCAGTACTTC TRBD2 . TRBJ2-5 TRBV6-1
CASSSPDRGRGEEAFF TGTGCCAGCAGCTCTCCTGACAGGGGGCGCGGGGAAGAAGCTTTCTTT TRBD1 . TRBJ1-1 TRBV7-9
CASSFDLNTEAFF TGTGCCAGCAGCTTTGACCTGAACACTGAAGCTTTCTTT . once TRBJ1-1 TRBV5-4
CASSLGQTSRVYEQYF TGCGCCAGCAGCTTGGGACAGACAAGTCGGGTCTACGAGCAGTACTTC . . TRBJ2-7 TRBV5-1
CASPLGGADGYTF TGTGCCAGCCCCCTGGGAGGGGCGGATGGCTACACCTTC . . TRBJ1-2 TRBV2
CASTTDANTGELFF TGTGCCAGCACCACAGACGCGAACACCGGGGAGCTGTTTTTT . . TRBJ2-2 TRBV2
CASRLRVYEQYF TGTGCCAGCAGGCTCCGGGTCTACGAGCAGTACTTC . . TRBJ2-7 TRBV2
CASVSSDGELFF TGTGCCAGCGTGTCTAGCGACGGGGAGCTGTTTTTT . . TRBJ2-2 TRBV7-7
CASSLGQGVFDYTF TGTGCCAGCAGCTTAGGGCAGGGGGTTTTTGACTACACCTTC TRBD1 . TRBJ1-2 TRBV5-6
CASSIDRGSPWGEQYF TGTGCCAGTAGTATAGATCGTGGCTCGCCGTGGGGCGAGCAGTACTTC . . TRBJ2-7 TRBV19
CASSVLIGPTGELFF TGTGCCAGCAGCGTCTTGATCGGCCCCACCGGGGAGCTGTTTTTT . . TRBJ2-2 TRBV9
CSVDRTEAFF TGCAGCGTCGATCGGACTGAAGCTTTCTTT . . TRBJ1-1 TRBV29-1
CASRQGLAVPYEQYF TGTGCCAGCAGGCAAGGACTAGCGGTACCCTACGAGCAGTACTTC TRBD2 . TRBJ2-7 TRBV3-1/TRBV3-2
CAAHGPNEKLFF TGTGCCGCGCATGGTCCTAATGAAAAACTGTTTTTT . once TRBJ1-4 TRBV28
CASSIRRNSYNSPLHF TGTGCCAGTAGTATAAGGCGGAACTCCTATAATTCACCCCTCCACTTT . . TRBJ1-6 TRBV19
CATSPGQGNQPQHF TGTGCCACCAGTCCGGGACAGGGTAATCAGCCCCAGCATTTT TRBD1 . TRBJ1-5 TRBV24-1
CASSQDWTGGYGYTF TGTGCCAGCAGCCAAGATTGGACAGGGGGCTATGGCTACACCTTC TRBD1 . TRBJ1-2 TRBV4-2
CASSQNGPPKNTEAFF TGCGCCAGCAGCCAAAACGGACCTCCTAAAAACACTGAAGCTTTCTTT . . TRBJ1-1 TRBV23-1
CASSLSRGGGNTIYF TGTGCCAGCAGTTTATCTAGGGGGGGCGGAAACACCATATATTTT . . TRBJ1-3 TRBV27
CASSTSTGTEQYF TGTGCCAGTAGCACCTCGACAGGGACCGAGCAGTACTTC TRBD1 . TRBJ2-7 TRBV19
CASRISTSTYEQYF TGTGCCAGCAGAATATCGACTAGCACCTACGAGCAGTACTTC TRBD2 . TRBJ2-7 TRBV27
CASSLSRRGLGELFF TGTGCCAGCAGTTTATCCCGCAGGGGTCTCGGGGAGCTGTTTTTT . . TRBJ2-2 TRBV27
CASSTGTLSYEQYF TGTGCCAGCAGTACCGGGACACTCTCCTACGAGCAGTACTTC . once TRBJ2-7 TRBV2
CASSVANQETQYF TGTGCCAGCAGCGTAGCCAACCAAGAGACCCAGTACTTC . once TRBJ2-5 TRBV9